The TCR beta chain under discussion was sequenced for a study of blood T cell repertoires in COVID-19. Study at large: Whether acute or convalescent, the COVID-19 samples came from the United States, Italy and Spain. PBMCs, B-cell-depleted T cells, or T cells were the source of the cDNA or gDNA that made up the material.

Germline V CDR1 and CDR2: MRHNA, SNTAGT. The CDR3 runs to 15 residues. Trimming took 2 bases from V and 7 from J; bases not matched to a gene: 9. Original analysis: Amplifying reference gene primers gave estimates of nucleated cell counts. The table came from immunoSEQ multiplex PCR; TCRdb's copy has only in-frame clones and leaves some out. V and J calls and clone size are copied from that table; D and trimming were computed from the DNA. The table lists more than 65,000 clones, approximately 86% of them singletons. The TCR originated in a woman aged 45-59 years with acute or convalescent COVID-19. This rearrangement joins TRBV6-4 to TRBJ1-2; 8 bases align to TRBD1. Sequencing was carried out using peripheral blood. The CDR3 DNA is TGTGCCAGCAGTGACCGACCCAGGACAGGGAGTGGCTACACCTTC. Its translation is CASSDRPRTGSGYTF.